What follows is one T cell receptor (beta chain) and its context. The antigen remains undetermined. Researchers took blood at baseline, on cycle 4 day 1, and on cycle 7 day 1. Repertoires were generated with immunoSEQ multiplex PCR, while TCRdb's copy carries only in-frame clones and drops some. The sample yields roughly 70,000 clones, about 87% seen once. The sample belongs to a study of OX40 agonist ivuxolimab in advanced cancers. The overall study: One patient with hepatocellular carcinoma and two with cutaneous melanoma, three in all, had partial responses.

The study, taken as a whole, reports: Antigen specificity was not determined for the expanded peripheral T cells. More expanded clones were seen, on average, in CD8+ T cells than in CD4+.

The clonotype comes from an adult with an advanced solid tumor such as melanoma, head and neck, liver or kidney cancer. The sequencing used CD4+ or CD8+ T cells sorted from blood, collected in a trial of the OX40 agonist ivuxolimab.

The CDR3 coding sequence is TGCGCCAGCAGCCAAGAACCCGACGGTTCCTACGAGCAGTACTTC. This gives the protein CASSQEPDGSYEQYF. The genes are TRBV4-1 and TRBJ2-7; no firm D call. The CDR3 has 15 amino acids. Deletions cut 0 bases from V and 1 base from J, with 10 bases between. CDR1 is MGHRA and CDR2 is YSYEKL in the germline V gene.